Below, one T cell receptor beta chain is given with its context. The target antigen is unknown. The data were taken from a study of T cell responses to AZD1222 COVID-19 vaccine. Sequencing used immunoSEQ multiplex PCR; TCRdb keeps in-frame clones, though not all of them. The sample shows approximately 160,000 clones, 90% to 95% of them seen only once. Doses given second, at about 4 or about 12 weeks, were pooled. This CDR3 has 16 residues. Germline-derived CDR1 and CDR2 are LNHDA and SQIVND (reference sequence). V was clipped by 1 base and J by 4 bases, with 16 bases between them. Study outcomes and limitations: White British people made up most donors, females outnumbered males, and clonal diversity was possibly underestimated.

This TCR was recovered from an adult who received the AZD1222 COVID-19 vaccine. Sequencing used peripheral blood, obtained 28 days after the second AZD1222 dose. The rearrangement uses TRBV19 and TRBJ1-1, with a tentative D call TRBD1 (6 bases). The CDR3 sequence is CASSIVGAGERTEAFF. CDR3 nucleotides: TGTGCCAGTAGTATAGTGGGAGCAGGGGAGCGCACTGAAGCTTTCTTT.